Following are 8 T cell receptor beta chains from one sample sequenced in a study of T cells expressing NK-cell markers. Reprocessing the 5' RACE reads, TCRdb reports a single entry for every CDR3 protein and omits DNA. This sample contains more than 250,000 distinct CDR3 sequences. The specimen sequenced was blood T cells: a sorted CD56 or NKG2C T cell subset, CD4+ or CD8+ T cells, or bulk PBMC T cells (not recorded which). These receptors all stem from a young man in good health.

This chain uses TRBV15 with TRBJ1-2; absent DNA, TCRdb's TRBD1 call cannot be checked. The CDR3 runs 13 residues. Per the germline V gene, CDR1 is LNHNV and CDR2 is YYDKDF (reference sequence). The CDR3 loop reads CATQAPTVRGYTF.

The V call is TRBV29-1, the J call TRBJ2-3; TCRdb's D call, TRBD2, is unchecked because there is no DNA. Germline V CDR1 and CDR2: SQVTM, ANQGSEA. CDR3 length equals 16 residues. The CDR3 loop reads CSVEDGWAHLTDTQYF.

The CDR3 sequence: CATSDFSARTGELFF. V gene TRBV24-1 combines with J gene TRBJ2-2. Germline CDR1 and CDR2: KGHDR and SFDVKD. The CDR3 is 15 residues long.

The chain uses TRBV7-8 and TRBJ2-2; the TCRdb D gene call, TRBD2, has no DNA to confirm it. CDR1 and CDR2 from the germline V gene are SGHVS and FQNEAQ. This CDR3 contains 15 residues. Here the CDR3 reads CASKVAGPNTGELFF.

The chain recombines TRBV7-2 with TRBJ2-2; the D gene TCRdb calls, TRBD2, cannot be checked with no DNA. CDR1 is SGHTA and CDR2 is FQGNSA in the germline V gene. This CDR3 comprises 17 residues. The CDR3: CASSPRLAGVSTGELFF.

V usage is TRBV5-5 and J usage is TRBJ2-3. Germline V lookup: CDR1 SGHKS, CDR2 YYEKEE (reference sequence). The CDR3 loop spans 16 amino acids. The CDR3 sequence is CASSLGPIEPTDTQYF.

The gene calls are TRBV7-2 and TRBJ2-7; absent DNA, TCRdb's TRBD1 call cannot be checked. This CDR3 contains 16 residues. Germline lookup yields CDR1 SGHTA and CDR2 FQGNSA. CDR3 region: CASSFRGGRGAYEQYF.

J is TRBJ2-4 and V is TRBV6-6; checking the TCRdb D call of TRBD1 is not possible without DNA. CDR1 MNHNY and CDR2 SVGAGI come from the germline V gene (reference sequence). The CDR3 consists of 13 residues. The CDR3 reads CASRETGSGIQYF.